These T cell receptor beta chains were read from a single sample in a study of CD8+ T cells in alopecia areata. Clones were read by immunoSEQ multiplex PCR, and TCRdb kept only the in-frame ones, dropping some. The sample lists some 170,000 clones; 50% to 70% were seen once. The sample was CD4+ T cells sorted from blood, taken at week 0. The source is a human donor with alopecia areata. Each CDR3 is given with its conserved first and last residue. The D gene is left open where the match is weak. Rows give clone size only sometimes, using once, few, many, or a class for an expanded clone.

clone size,V gene,D gene,J gene,CDR3 DNA,CDR3 protein
few,TRBV4-3,.,TRBJ1-2,TGCGCCAGCAGCCAAGGCGGACAGAATGGGTATGGCTACACCTTC,CASSQGGQNGYGYTF
.,TRBV29-1,.,TRBJ2-2,TGCAGCGTTGTCCCACGGGCGAACACCGGGGAGCTGTTTTTT,CSVVPRANTGELFF
.,TRBV29-1,TRBD1,TRBJ1-1,TGCAGCGCCCTCGAGCCCGACAGGGTCCTCGTGAACACTGAAGCTTTCTTT,CSALEPDRVLVNTEAFF
.,TRBV29-1,.,TRBJ2-7,TGCAGCGTTGGTAGGACGGCCTCCTACGAGCAGTACTTC,CSVGRTASYEQYF
few,TRBV6-1,.,TRBJ2-5,TGTGCCAGCAGTGAAAGACAGAATGAAGAGACCCAGTACTTC,CASSERQNEETQYF
.,TRBV29-1,.,TRBJ2-5,TGCAGCGTTGAAGATGCGAGGGCTGAAGAGACCCAGTACTTC,CSVEDARAEETQYF
.,TRBV7-2,.,TRBJ2-7,TGTGCCAGCAGCTTAGGCAGACAGTACGAGCAGTACTTC,CASSLGRQYEQYF
few,TRBV7-6,.,TRBJ1-3,TGTGCCAGCAGCTTAGGAGGGGGGCGAACCTCTGGAAACACCATATATTTT,CASSLGGGRTSGNTIYF
.,TRBV6-5,.,TRBJ2-2,TGTGCCAGCAGTTTTACCACCGGGGAGCTGTTTTTT,CASSFTTGELFF
.,TRBV5-1,.,TRBJ1-6,TGCGCCAGCCGGGACGCGGTCGGATCCCTCCACTTT,CASRDAVGSLHF
.,TRBV30,.,TRBJ1-2,TGTGCCTGGAGGCTTAGCGGCTACACCTTC,CAWRLSGYTF
.,TRBV2,TRBD2,TRBJ2-3,TGTGCCAGCAGACCCTTGGGACTAGCGGGGTTGACAGATACGCAGTATTTT,CASRPLGLAGLTDTQYF
.,TRBV4-3,TRBD1,TRBJ1-2,TGCGCCAGCAGCCAAGATCCCTACGACAGGGAGAGATATGGCTACACCTTC,CASSQDPYDRERYGYTF
.,TRBV7-2,.,TRBJ1-4,TGTGCCAGCAGCCCAGGGCTCGGGACTAATGAAAAACTGTTTTTT,CASSPGLGTNEKLFF
.,TRBV7-9,TRBD1,TRBJ1-6,TGTGCCAGCAGCCTCCTGACAGGGGGCGAGAATTCACCCCTCCACTTT,CASSLLTGGENSPLHF
.,TRBV2,.,TRBJ2-3,TGTGCCAGCAGTGAGCGGGGGCGCACAGATACGCAGTATTTT,CASSERGRTDTQYF
many,TRBV2,TRBD1,TRBJ2-7,TGTGCCAGTTCGGGACAGGGTACCTACGAGCAGTACTTC,CASSGQGTYEQYF
.,TRBV7-8,TRBD1,TRBJ2-5,TGTGCCAGCAGCTTAATTGGGCAGGGGGCGCCGGGAGAGACCCAGTACTTC,CASSLIGQGAPGETQYF
.,TRBV5-1,.,TRBJ2-3,TGCGCCAGCAGCTTTTTAGGATCTGGCACAGATACGCAGTATTTT,CASSFLGSGTDTQYF
.,TRBV19,.,TRBJ2-2,TGTGCCAGTAGTATAGAAGGGGGGGCGAACACCGGGGAGCTGTTTTTT,CASSIEGGANTGELFF
.,TRBV2,.,TRBJ2-2,TGTGCCAGCAGTGAGAGGCCCGGCGGGCCCGGGGAGCTGTTTTTT,CASSERPGGPGELFF
.,TRBV29-1,.,TRBJ1-4,TGCAGCGCTGGACAGCTATTGAATGAGAAACTGTTTTTT,CSAGQLLNEKLFF
few,TRBV29-1,TRBD1,TRBJ2-4,TGCAGCGTAAAAATGTTAACGGGACAGACATTTTTC,CSVKMLTGQTFF
.,TRBV30,.,TRBJ2-7,TGTGCCTGGAGTCTAGGGTCGCCCCTCTACGAGCAGTACTTC,CAWSLGSPLYEQYF
.,TRBV6-5,.,TRBJ2-7,TGTGCCAGCAGTTACTCCAGGACGACCTACGAGCAGTACTTC,CASSYSRTTYEQYF
few,TRBV11-2,TRBD1,TRBJ2-7,TGTGCCAGCAGTTCCCCGACAGGGGTATACGAGCAGTACTTC,CASSSPTGVYEQYF
.,TRBV6-5,.,TRBJ1-2,TGTGCCAGCCTTGGAGCTAACTATGGCTACACCTTC,CASLGANYGYTF
.,TRBV19,.,TRBJ1-1,TGTGCCAGTAGTCCCCGGGGGTCCTTGAACACTGAAGCTTTCTTT,CASSPRGSLNTEAFF
.,TRBV4-1,.,TRBJ2-2,TGCGCCAGCAGCCTGGGGGTAACCACCGGGGAGCTGTTTTTT,CASSLGVTTGELFF